Following are 7 T cell receptor beta chains from one sample sequenced in a study of blood T cell repertoires in COVID-19. The repertoire was sequenced with immunoSEQ multiplex PCR; TCRdb's copy has only in-frame clones and lacks some. The sample records some 180,000 clones, about 80% being singletons. The sequenced sample consisted of PBMCs or T cells enriched from blood (not recorded which). All receptors come from a man between 60 and 75 years old who had been exposed to COVID-19.

The chain links TRBV13 to TRBJ2-1, with 9 bases matching TRBD2. V lost 4 bases to trimming and J lost 8 bases; unmatched junction nucleotides: 9. Per the germline V gene, CDR1 is PRHDT and CDR2 is FYEKMQ (reference sequence). The CDR3 spans 15 residues. This CDR3 reads CASSSYSGRPHEQFF. CDR3 coding DNA: TGTGCCAGCAGCTCTTATAGCGGGAGACCCCATGAGCAGTTCTTC.

The rearrangement links TRBV9 to TRBJ1-2; D is perhaps TRBD1 (6 bases). This CDR3 is built from 13 residues. Germline CDR1 is SGDLS and CDR2 is YYNGEE. Trimming took off 3 bases at V and 6 bases at J, with 12 bases between the two ends. The CDR3 here is CASSAGQPHGYTF. The DNA of the CDR3 is TGTGCCAGCAGCGCCGGACAGCCGCATGGCTACACCTTC.

The rearrangement joins TRBV7-2 to TRBJ2-1; D may be TRBD1 (5 bases). Trimming cost V 1 base and J 8 bases, with 15 bases left between them. CDR1 and CDR2 from the germline V gene are SGHTA and FQGNSA. The CDR3 is 15 residues long. As DNA, the CDR3 is TGTGCCAGCAGCTTAGATATGCCAGGGTCGGATGAGCAGTTCTTC. Translated: CASSLDMPGSDEQFF.

This chain uses TRBV24-1 with TRBJ1-5; 7 nucleotides align to TRBD1. The J segment lost 1 base and the V segment lost 9 bases, leaving 5 bases of the junction unmatched. Germline V gene sequence: CDR1 KGHDR, CDR2 SFDVKD. This CDR3 is built from 14 residues. CDR3 sequence (DNA): TGTGCCACCGGGACAGACCTCAGCAATCAGCCCCAGCATTTT. Translating gives CATGTDLSNQPQHF.

A few counts support this clone. J is TRBJ1-4 and V is TRBV7-2, with D unclear. Deletions cut 2 bases from V and 6 bases from J, with 10 bases between. From germline, CDR1 is SGHTA and CDR2 FQGNSA. The CDR3 covers 14 residues. The CDR3 loop is CASSLRRRDEKLFF. For the CDR3, the DNA is TGTGCCAGCAGCTTACGACGACGGGATGAAAAACTGTTTTTT.

The chain uses TRBV5-5 and TRBJ1-3; no definite D call. Per germline, CDR1 SGHKS and CDR2 YYEKEE (reference sequence). V was cut by 1 base and J by 0 bases, with 14 bases left in between. CDR3 length equals 17 residues. The CDR3 sequence: CASSLYPDSSSGNTIYF. In DNA, the CDR3 is TGTGCCAGCAGCTTGTACCCGGACTCATCCTCTGGAAACACCATATATTTT.

This clone was seen once. The CDR3 nucleotides read TGTGCCAGCAGTCCCATTCTGCCACGGACAGGAGGCAATCAGCCCCAGCATTTT. This gives the protein CASSPILPRTGGNQPQHF. The rearrangement links TRBV6-6 to TRBJ1-5, with 7 bases lining up with TRBD1. After removal of 5 bases from V and 2 bases from J, the junction contained 15 bases not matched to a gene. The CDR3 loop spans 18 amino acids. Looked up from germline, CDR1 is MNHNY and CDR2 is SVGAGI (reference sequence).